Listed below are T cell receptor beta chains from one sample, sequenced in a study of cytomegalovirus exposure and HLA in healthy donors. Sequencing used immunoSEQ multiplex PCR; TCRdb keeps in-frame clones, though not all of them. In the table there are roughly 120,000 clones, around 80% of which are singletons. The material sequenced was PBMCs. These receptors were obtained from a human donor in good health. CDR3s include the opening cysteine and the closing phenylalanine or tryptophan. The D gene is left open where the match is weak. Clone size is given for some rows only: seen once, a few or many times, or a class if the clone is expanded.

J | V | size | length | D | DNA | CDR3
TRBJ2-1 | TRBV9 | - | 15 | - | TGTGCCAGCACCCCCCCGCGCGGGCGGGACAATGAGCAGTTCTTC | CASTPPRGRDNEQFF
TRBJ2-7 | TRBV6-1 | - | 14 | - | TGTGCCAGCAGTGAAGTGAAGGGGGACTACGAGCAGTACTTC | CASSEVKGDYEQYF
TRBJ2-7 | TRBV7-6 | few | 13 | TRBD2 | TGTGCCAGCAGCCGTAGCGGGGCCTACGAGCAGTACTTC | CASSRSGAYEQYF
TRBJ2-7 | TRBV4-1 | - | 16 | TRBD1 | TGCGCCAGCAGCCAAGATTGGGACAGGGTATCACACGGGCAGTACTTC | CASSQDWDRVSHGQYF
TRBJ2-5 | TRBV7-6 | few | 16 | - | TGTGCCAGCAGCTCAATCGGGACTCCGGGGGTAGAGACCCAGTACTTC | CASSSIGTPGVETQYF
TRBJ2-7 | TRBV2 | - | 16 | TRBD2 | TGTGCCAGCACCCTTAGTTGGGGAGGAGCGGGGTACGAGCAGTACTTC | CASTLSWGGAGYEQYF
TRBJ1-1 | TRBV15 | - | 14 | TRBD1 | TGTGCCACCAGCAGTTACAGGGGGCGGGCTGAAGCTTTCTTT | CATSSYRGRAEAFF
TRBJ1-6 | TRBV7-9 | - | 17 | TRBD1 | TGTGCCAGCAGCTTTAACGGACAGGGTTCCTATAATTCACCCCTCCACTTT | CASSFNGQGSYNSPLHF
TRBJ2-3 | TRBV5-1 | - | 14 | - | TGCGCCAGCAGCCCCCCTGTAGAGGTCACAACGCAGTATTTT | CASSPPVEVTTQYF
TRBJ1-5 | TRBV4-1 | - | 15 | - | TGCGCCAGCAGCCAAGAGGTTTATTCGGGTCAGCCCCAGCATTTT | CASSQEVYSGQPQHF
TRBJ1-2 | TRBV23-1 | - | 13 | - | TGCGCCACTTGGAACGGAGGGGACTATGGCTACACCTTC | CATWNGGDYGYTF
TRBJ1-4 | TRBV2 | - | 14 | TRBD1 | TGTGCCAGCAGTCCCGGGACAGGGGGCGGCCGTGGTTTTTTT | CASSPGTGGGRGFF
TRBJ2-3 | TRBV19 | - | 14 | TRBD2 | TGTGCCAGTCTTAGCGGGGGGGCCGAAGATACGCAGTATTTT | CASLSGGAEDTQYF
TRBJ2-4 | TRBV2 | - | 11 | - | TGTGCCAGCCTGAGGCGGAACATTCAGTACTTC | CASLRRNIQYF
TRBJ1-5 | TRBV7-2 | - | 13 | - | TGTGCCAGCACCGACCAGGGGAATCAGCCCCAGCATTTT | CASTDQGNQPQHF
TRBJ2-2 | TRBV9 | - | 15 | - | TGTGCCAGCAGCACCCCGGACAGAAACACCGGGGAGCTGTTTTTT | CASSTPDRNTGELFF
TRBJ2-1 | TRBV7-2 | - | 16 | TRBD2 | TGTGCCAGCAGCTTAGAACTAGCGGGGTGGGACAATGAGCAGTTCTTC | CASSLELAGWDNEQFF
TRBJ1-6 | TRBV27 | - | 14 | - | TGTGCCAGCAGTTTGCGCCTTGGTAATTCACCCCTCCACTTT | CASSLRLGNSPLHF
TRBJ2-3 | TRBV7-3 | - | 14 | - | TGTGCCAGCAGCTTACAGGGAAGCACAGATACGCAGTATTTT | CASSLQGSTDTQYF
TRBJ1-2 | TRBV4-1 | - | 13 | - | TGCGCCAGCAGCCCCGAGTGGTCCTATGGCTACACCTTC | CASSPEWSYGYTF
TRBJ1-6 | TRBV4-1 | - | 14 | TRBD1 | TGCGCCAGCAGCCCGGGACAGGGACCTTCACCCCTCCACTTT | CASSPGQGPSPLHF
TRBJ2-7 | TRBV11-2 | - | 13 | - | TGTGCCAGCAGCTTAGGGGCAGTCTACGAGCAGTACTTC | CASSLGAVYEQYF
TRBJ2-7 | TRBV7-2 | - | 15 | TRBD2 | TGTGCCAGCAGCTCAACTAGCGGGGGGGCGGGGGAGCAGTACTTC | CASSSTSGGAGEQYF
TRBJ2-3 | TRBV28 | - | 15 | - | TGTGCCAGCAGTTTGGAACAGGGAAGCACAGATACGCAGTATTTT | CASSLEQGSTDTQYF
TRBJ2-4 | TRBV19 | - | 15 | TRBD2 | TGTGCCAGTAGACCCGGGGGGGTAGCCAAAAACATTCAGTACTTC | CASRPGGVAKNIQYF
TRBJ1-2 | TRBV28 | once | 13 | TRBD1 | TGTGCCAGCACCTTGGACAGGGTCTATGGCTACACCTTC | CASTLDRVYGYTF
TRBJ1-1 | TRBV14 | few | 14 | TRBD1 | TGTGCCAGCAGCCAAGATCTACAGGGGACTGAAGCTTTCTTT | CASSQDLQGTEAFF
TRBJ1-1 | TRBV19 | - | 13 | TRBD1 | TGTGCCAGCGACAGGGGCATGAACACTGAAGCTTTCTTT | CASDRGMNTEAFF
TRBJ2-1 | TRBV2 | - | 14 | TRBD1 | TGTGCCAGCGGAGACAGGGGTTCTTACAATGAGCAGTTCTTC | CASGDRGSYNEQFF
TRBJ2-7 | TRBV29-1 | - | 11 | - | TGCAGCGCTATGGACTTCGGCGAGCAGTACTTC | CSAMDFGEQYF
TRBJ1-6 | TRBV6-6 | - | 13 | TRBD1 | TGTGCCAGCAGTGACAGGGATAATTCACCCCTCCACTTT | CASSDRDNSPLHF
TRBJ2-7 | TRBV10-1 | - | 15 | TRBD2 | TGCGCCAGCAGTGATGGAGCGGGGATAAGGAACGAGCAGTACTTC | CASSDGAGIRNEQYF